These T cell receptor beta chains were read from a single sample in a study of cytomegalovirus exposure and HLA in healthy donors. Sequenced by immunoSEQ multiplex PCR; TCRdb stores in-frame clones only, minus some. This sample carries tens of thousands of clones, more than 90% of them seen once, and the ten largest clones take 2% to 3%. Sequenced input: PBMCs. These receptors were collected from a woman aged 18-29 years in good health and CMV-seronegative. Both conserved end residues are part of each CDR3. A D gene is named only where the DNA matches it firmly. The size entry is marked missing in some rows and otherwise reads once, few, many or a size class.

TRBJ1-1,TRBV19,once,NA,TGTGCCAGTAGTACAATTGACAGGTTCTCCATGAACACTGAAGCTTTCTTT,CASSTIDRFSMNTEAFF
TRBJ1-4,TRBV7-9,NA,NA,TGTTCCAGCAGCTTTGCAGTAAATGAAAAACTGTTTTTT,CSSSFAVNEKLFF
TRBJ2-5,TRBV7-2,NA,TRBD2,TGTGCCAGCAGCTTCTCTAGCGGGAGACTAGAGACCCAGTACTTC,CASSFSSGRLETQYF
TRBJ2-2,TRBV5-1,NA,TRBD1,TGCGCCAGCAGCGTTTCGGGACAGTCCGGGGAGCTGTTTTTT,CASSVSGQSGELFF
TRBJ1-6,TRBV6-6,few,NA,TGTGCCAGCAGTTACCGTAGTTCACCCCTCCACTTT,CASSYRSSPLHF
TRBJ2-7,TRBV19,NA,TRBD2,TGTGCCAGTAGAAGGGGACTAGCGGGAGGGGCCGACGAGCAGTACTTC,CASRRGLAGGADEQYF
TRBJ1-1,TRBV19,once,NA,TGTGCCAGTAGTACGGGGACAAGGAACACTGAAGCTTTCTTT,CASSTGTRNTEAFF
TRBJ1-5,TRBV6-6,NA,NA,TGTGCCAGCGGCCCAATGGGGGGGGCCCAGCATTTT,CASGPMGGAQHF
TRBJ1-1,TRBV2,NA,TRBD1,TGTGCCAGCATCCGGGACAGGTCTGAAGCTTTCTTT,CASIRDRSEAFF
TRBJ1-2,TRBV28,NA,NA,TGTGCCAGCAGTGTTCGACCCCCCATTGGGCGCTACACCTTC,CASSVRPPIGRYTF
TRBJ2-7,TRBV30,NA,TRBD1,TGTGCCTGGAGGCGTGGAAGGACAGGGTGGTTCGAGCAGTACTTC,CAWRRGRTGWFEQYF
TRBJ1-1,TRBV10-3,NA,NA,TGTGCCATCATTGAGGAGTTGAACACTGAAGCTTTCTTT,CAIIEELNTEAFF
TRBJ2-4,TRBV11-3,NA,TRBD2,TGTGCCAGCAGCTTAGCTAGCGGGAGGGGGGTCAAAAACATTCAGTACTTC,CASSLASGRGVKNIQYF
TRBJ2-1,TRBV6-6,NA,TRBD2,TGTGCCAGCAGTCTAGGACTAGCGGGAGAAAATGAGCAGTTCTTC,CASSLGLAGENEQFF
TRBJ2-4,TRBV7-9,NA,TRBD2,TGTTCCAGTGAATCCGGACTAGCGGGACCGAAAAACATTCAGTACTTC,CSSESGLAGPKNIQYF
TRBJ2-5,TRBV7-8,NA,TRBD2,TGTGCCAGCAGCTCCCCGTTCGGGGGGAGGGCCCAAGAGACCCAGTACTTC,CASSSPFGGRAQETQYF
TRBJ1-2,TRBV7-9,NA,TRBD1,TGTGCCAGCAGCTTCTCGACAGGGGGAGGCTATGGCTACACCTTC,CASSFSTGGGYGYTF
TRBJ2-3,TRBV2,NA,TRBD1,TGTGCCAGCAGTGAACAGGGGGCCACAGATACGCAGTATTTT,CASSEQGATDTQYF
TRBJ1-5,TRBV28,few,NA,TGTGCCAGCAGTCTTGAGTCCCTCAATCAGCCCCAGCATTTT,CASSLESLNQPQHF
TRBJ1-2,TRBV15,NA,NA,TGTGCCACCAGCAGAGACTCCTTGGCAGGGGTTACGTCCTTC,CATSRDSLAGVTSF
TRBJ1-1,TRBV6-5,NA,TRBD1,TGTGCCAGCAGTTTAATACAGGGGAGCACTGAAGCTTTCTTT,CASSLIQGSTEAFF
TRBJ1-1,TRBV6-4,NA,NA,TGTGCCAGCAGTGACTCGGCGAACACTGAAGCTTTCTTT,CASSDSANTEAFF
TRBJ1-4,TRBV10-1,NA,TRBD1,TGCGCCAGCAGACCAGGGGGCGAAAATGAAAAACTGTTTTTT,CASRPGGENEKLFF
TRBJ2-5,TRBV11-2,NA,NA,TGTGCCAGCAGCTTTAGCGGCGGAGGCAAGGAGACCCAGTACTTC,CASSFSGGGKETQYF
TRBJ2-1,TRBV7-9,NA,TRBD2,TGTGCCAGCAGCTTAGTAACTAGCGGGATCAATGAGCAGTTCTTC,CASSLVTSGINEQFF
TRBJ2-7,TRBV27,NA,TRBD1,TGTGCCAGCACCCCGGCCGGGCCAGGGGGAAACGAGCAGTACTTC,CASTPAGPGGNEQYF
TRBJ2-7,TRBV7-8,NA,NA,TGTGCCAGCAGCTTACCGACAAGAGGCAGGGAAGGATACGAGCAGTACTTC,CASSLPTRGREGYEQYF
TRBJ2-1,TRBV18,NA,TRBD2,TGTGCCAGCTCTCCAGGACTAGCGGGCTCCTACAATGAGCAGTTCTTC,CASSPGLAGSYNEQFF